This T cell receptor (beta chain) was sequenced for a study of sequential checkpoint blockade in melanoma. Study summary: After nivolumab or ipilimumab alone, 20 to 25 patients had week-13 rebiopsies.

Treatment of the sample: randomized to nivolumab then ipilimumab (arm A) or the reverse (arm B). DNA-damaging chemotherapy had not been given to any patient beforehand. The length of the CDR3 is 12 residues. V lost 7 bases to trimming and J lost 4 bases, with 10 bases between them. Germline-derived CDR1 and CDR2 are MNHGY and SAAAGT. Assay: immunoSEQ multiplex PCR; the TCRdb copy retains only in-frame clones and omits some. The data hold roughly 2,900 clones, with 30% to 40% observed a single time. The sequence was obtained from a human donor with melanoma. The sequencing here drew on tumor tissue (inferred from file names), taken from a patient given nivolumab and ipilimumab in sequence. V and J are TRBV6-8 and TRBJ1-2; TRBD1 is a possible D gene (6 bases). CDR3 sequence (DNA): TGTGCCAGCACGGGGACAAGCTATGGCTACACCTTC. Translating it yields CASTGTSYGYTF.